This T cell receptor beta chain was sequenced during a study of T cell responses to AZD1222 COVID-19 vaccine (dated by TCRdb to about 2021). For the wider study: TCR sequencing was performed for about 250 trial participants, of whom roughly 200 were given two doses of AZD1222 and approximately 25 were given two doses of MenACWY control vaccine. Enrollment into the trials was organized by age into subgroups of 18-55, 56-69 and 70-plus years, and those subgroups contained roughly 160, 29 and 62 TCR-sequenced participants, respectively.

Concerning this clone: The target of this receptor is not known. No base quality values were provided; no much bigger clone lies one nucleotide off.

Cut back by 4 bases and 5 bases, the V and J ends lie 17 bases apart. The CDR3 holds 15 amino acids from the cysteine to the phenylalanine. Only CDR3 DNA is held: 45 bases, read in frame from base 1. CDR1 SQVTM and CDR2 ANQGSEA were looked up in the germline V gene. Paper-wide results and their limitations: The vaccine-associated CD4 TCRs covered the entire spike protein, and the dominant responses fell in regions 160-218 and 743-854. After two AZD1222 doses, spike-specific TCR breadth and depth were significantly higher than at day 0 and than in MenACWY recipients. In the small 56-69-year group, the increase in depth fell short of significance, most likely because of low power. Conclusions about previously exposed vaccinees are limited because only six or seven AZD1222 recipients were SARS-CoV-2 seropositive at baseline. No day 14 peak-response samples were available, so repertoires were characterized only after the peak T cell response. Reportedly, almost half of the unique spike-specific TCRs recognized epitopes lying outside the regions that are mutated in the B.1.351 and B.1.1.7 variants. Participants were mostly white British and included more females than males, and it was suggested by the authors that clonal diversity may have been underestimated.

The CDR3 regions of human TCRbeta chains were analyzed by immunosequencing. From the authors' description of their analysis: TCRs in the repertoires were compared against a reference library of SARS-CoV-2-specific TCRs that had been generated with the MIRA antigen-specificity platform. Breadth meant the fraction of unique TCRs that were SARS-CoV-2-associated, whereas depth meant the fraction of total T cells that were SARS-CoV-2-associated. Using the MIRA data, each spike-specific TCR was mapped to the spike region that the TCR reacts to and placed in a CD4 or CD8 class. Log10-transformed breadth and depth values were compared by one-way ANOVA with Sidak's multiple comparisons tests. TCRdb's version of the immuneACCESS table is confined to in-frame rearrangements and falls short of the full clone set. An unresolved V gene accounts for under half of the shortfall where checked; the remainder is of unknown origin. V, J and clone size reflect that table, while D and trimming were determined from the DNA. The sample data list some 170,000 clones, and around 92% of these were observed just once. The ten largest clones capture about 4.5% of the sample.

The sample's time point, from its label and the paper: baseline before first vaccination. What this sample's treatment or condition label stands for: meningococcal conjugate vaccine given as trial control. Samples from vaccinated people were obtained from the UK trials COV001 and COV002, which included a single-blind randomized controlled phase 2/3 trial of AZD1222 (ChAdOx1 nCoV-19) in healthy adults. Trial participant PBMC samples were collected at day 0 and day 28 after the second dose for TCRbeta chain sequencing. The receptor was isolated from an adult in good health. Source: peripheral blood, taken on day 0 of MenACWY control vaccination. Rearrangement joined TRBV29-1 to TRBJ2-2; no confident D gene assignment can be made. The CDR3 protein: CSVGRDAGGTGELFF. Here is the DNA: TGCAGCGTTGGAAGAGATGCCGGTGGAACCGGGGAGCTGTTTTTT.